This TCR beta chain came from a study of blood T cell repertoires in COVID-19. About the research overall: The United States, Italy and Spain supplied acute and convalescent COVID-19 samples.

Trimming took off 0 bases at V and 3 bases at J, with 13 bases between the two ends. The germline V gene has CDR1 SGDLS and CDR2 YYNGEE. The CDR3 has 15 amino acids. Method: immunoSEQ multiplex PCR; TCRdb's copy keeps in-frame clones and lacks some. This sample has around 150,000 clones, with approximately 90% found just once. The origin of this receptor is a woman aged 45-59 years who had recovered from COVID-19. Sequences were obtained from PBMCs or T cells enriched from blood (not recorded which). The rearrangement uses TRBV9 and TRBJ2-7; D unclear. The CDR3 sequence: CASSVGPSLNYEQYF. For the CDR3, the DNA is TGTGCCAGCAGCGTAGGGCCCTCCTTAAACTACGAGCAGTACTTC.